This T cell receptor (beta chain) was obtained from a study of cytomegalovirus exposure and HLA in healthy donors. On the study more broadly: A prior analysis found fewer than 120 million unique TCR beta sequences from about 179 million T cells. Findings of the study overall: Relative to the approximately 630-donor mean, N-insertions were reportedly fewer in an Asian-associated ancestry cluster in a later analysis. The study designated some 180 TCR beta chains cytomegalovirus-associated.

The CDR3 covers 17 residues. The V segment lost 3 bases and the J segment 2 bases; nucleotides outside the gene matches: 9. Germline CDR1 reads KGHSH; CDR2 reads LQKENI. Concerning this clone itself: Antigen unknown.

Researchers ran the PCR with 60 Vbeta and 13 Jbeta primers. Libraries were prepared by immunoSEQ multiplex PCR; TCRdb keeps only in-frame clonotypes and omits some of them. The repertoire holds 150,000 to 200,000 clones, with about 80% as singletons. The chain uses TRBV18 and TRBJ2-2, with 7 bases fitting TRBD1. Source material: PBMCs. This TCR was sampled from a man aged 50 to 59 in good health and CMV-seropositive. CDR3 DNA: TGTGCCAGCTCACCCGTAGTAGGGACAGTCAACACCGGGGAGCTGTTTTTT. Translating it yields CASSPVVGTVNTGELFF. Looking up the rest from reference TRBV18 and TRBJ2-2 gives the full variable domain: NAGVMQNPRHLVRRRGQEARLRCSPMKGHSHVYWYRQLPEEGLKFMVYLQKENIIDESGMPKERFSAEFPKEGPSILRIQQVVRGDSAAYFCASSPVVGTVNTGELFFGEGSRLTVL.